The present T cell receptor beta chain was sequenced within a study of CD8+CD57+ T cells in acquired aplastic anemia. Study summary: Sorted CD4+ plus CD8+ cells gave DNA averaging about 3.2 ug.

Trimming pared 3 bases from V and 5 bases from J, leaving 11 bases between. Germline V CDR1 and CDR2: SGHAT, FQNNGV. This CDR3 spans 14 amino acids. In patients chosen for sequencing, flow cytometry had shown CD8+CD57+ cell expansion. Blood sampling was performed on the patients, and none of them had received therapy by then. Genomic DNA, the template, was used for profiling of the TCR beta VDJ and CDR3. TCRdb used MiXCR to reprocess the reads, holding one entry per CDR3 protein. This sample has some 140,000 distinct CDR3 sequences, with about 48% found just once. Sequencing used sorted CD4+, CD8+, or CD8+CD57+ T cells (not recorded which) from PBMCs. The sequence derives from a human donor with aplastic anemia. This chain links TRBV11-2 with TRBJ1-5; no clear D gene. The CDR3 region is CASSLGQYYQPQHF. CDR3 coding DNA: TGTGCCAGCAGCTTGGGCCAGTATTATCAGCCCCAGCATTTT.